This T cell receptor (beta chain) was found in a study of T cell repertoires in cytomegalovirus infection. Study as a whole: Recently identified HLA-C-restricted and well-studied HLA-B-restricted CMV epitopes were used. Shared public TCR beta signatures pointed to both CMV infection and a matching HLA type.

TCRdb called the reads again in MiXCR, with one record for every CDR3 protein. The sample shows fewer than 1,000,000 distinct CDR3 sequences, around 30% of them seen only once. With respect to this clonotype: Its matching antigen is unknown.

Losses at the gene ends were 0 bases for V and 5 bases for J; bases not matched to a gene: 8. CDR1 SGDLS and CDR2 YYNGEE come from the germline V gene. The CDR3 has 16 residues. General study points: HLA-C-restricted TCR beta clonotypes specific for CMV led the ex vivo response. Using cumulative public TCR beta family frequency, the authors identified those who carried CMV together with the relevant HLA.

The sequence was collected from a human donor in good health (CMV status not recorded). Some clones in this sample may be carry-over from other donors' samples. V and J are TRBV9 and TRBJ2-1; 7 positions agree with TRBD2. Sequencing used cultured CD8+ T cells from PBMCs, obtained from culture after CMV antigen stimulation. The CDR3 DNA sequence: TGTGCCAGCAGCGTAGCTCCCAGCGGGGCAAACAATGAGCAGTTCTTC. It encodes CASSVAPSGANNEQFF.